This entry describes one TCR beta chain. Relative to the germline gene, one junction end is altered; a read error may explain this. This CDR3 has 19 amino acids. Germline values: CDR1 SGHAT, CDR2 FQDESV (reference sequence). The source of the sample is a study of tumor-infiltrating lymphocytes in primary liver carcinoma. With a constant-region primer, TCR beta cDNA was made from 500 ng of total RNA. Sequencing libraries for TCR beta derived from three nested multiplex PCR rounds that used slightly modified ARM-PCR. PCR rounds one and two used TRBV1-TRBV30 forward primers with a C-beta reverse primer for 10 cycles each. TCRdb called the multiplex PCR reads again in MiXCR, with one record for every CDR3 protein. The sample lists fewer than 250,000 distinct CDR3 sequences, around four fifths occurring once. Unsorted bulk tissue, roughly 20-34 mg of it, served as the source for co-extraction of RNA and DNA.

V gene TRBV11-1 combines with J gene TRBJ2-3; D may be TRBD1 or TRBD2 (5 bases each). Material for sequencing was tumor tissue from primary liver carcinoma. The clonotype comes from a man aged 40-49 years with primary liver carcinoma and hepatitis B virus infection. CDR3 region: CASSYGGSSVGARTNTQYF. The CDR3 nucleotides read TGTGCCAGCAGCTATGGGGGAAGTTCTGTTGGAGCCCGCACAAATACGCAGTATTTT.